This record looks at one TCR beta chain sequence and its context. This clone has more than one count but fewer than ten. Its target antigen remains unknown. Nothing much larger sits one base from this clone, and base qualities are not available. CDR1 and CDR2 were assigned from the germline V gene as MNHNS and SASEGT. Relative to germline, V is missing 4 bases and J is missing 4 bases, with 0 bases of the junction outside any gene match. Its CDR3 holds 14 amino acids, cysteine through phenylalanine. Only the CDR3 region is kept as DNA, spanning 42 bases read in frame from base 1. Libraries were prepared through the immunoSEQ multiplex PCR assay. For the multiplex PCR, a mixture combining 60 forward primers for TCR Vbeta segments and 13 reverse primers for TCR Jbeta segments was used. The CDR3 region of rearranged TCR beta genes was amplified from genomic DNA with a multiplex PCR assay. The Illumina HiSeq System was used to sequence the amplified TCR beta libraries as 87-base-pair reads. From the authors' description of their analysis: In a later analysis, 70 million to 95 million unique TCR beta chains were counted across the approximately 670 repertoires, and roughly 11 million of these chains were shared by at least two donors. Raw reads were error-corrected and collapsed into unique sequences with a nearest-neighbor algorithm that merged closely related sequences to remove PCR and sequencing errors. Alignment of CDR3 sequences to IMGT reference sequences was used to assign V, D and J gene segments. For a sequence to be retained, at least a six-nucleotide match to both a V gene segment and a J gene segment was required. A rearrangement counted as productive if the CDR3 had no stop codons and remained in frame with V and J, and every other rearrangement counted as non-productive. Following IMGT convention, CDR3 was defined as the stretch from the second conserved V-encoded cysteine up to the conserved J-encoded phenylalanine. Sequences without an unambiguous match to a single V gene segment were excluded from the earlier analysis of almost 600 of the donors. An earlier analysis of 500 to 700 of the donors classified V segments as functional when productive rearrangements were above 56.7% and as segregating when the standard deviation between donors was above 5%. A statistical classification framework was developed to diagnose cytomegalovirus status using the catalog of TCR beta chain sequences. V and J gene assignment, in a later analysis, came from comparing TCR nucleotide sequences with IMGT/GENE-DB human TR gene sequences. A later analysis assigned CDR3 sequences and most-parsimonious VDJ recombination scenarios with the TCRdist pipeline. In a later analysis, every TCR beta chain was defined by the combination of its CDR3 amino acid sequence and its V-gene family, and reads without a unique V-gene family were dropped. As a way to deal with suspected cross-contamination and a sequencing artifact, a later analysis dropped roughly 600 nucleotide sequences that were highly shared and had low generation probability. In a later analysis, a clonal expansion index was calculated for each public chain from normalized within-repertoire ranks of inferred template counts. A later analysis computed generation probabilities with a VDJ recombination model fitted to out-of-frame rearrangements, and checked the results against IGoR. A later analysis scored TCR-TCR, TCR-HLA and TCR-CMV co-occurrence with hypergeometric tests, applying a repertoire-size bias correction to TCR pairs. A later analysis estimated false discovery rates by permuting HLA or CMV assignments 20 times. A later analysis grouped co-occurring TCRs with DBSCAN, adding TCRdist sequence similarity when clustering within HLA-allele-positive subsets. Co-occurrence clustering excluded repertoires with fewer than 30,000 or more than 120,000 public chains, plus five with anomalous nucleotide sharing. TCRdb's version of the immuneACCESS table is confined to in-frame rearrangements and falls short of the full clone set. An unresolved V gene accounts for under half of the shortfall where checked; the remainder is of unknown origin. V and J calls and clone size are copied from that table; D and trimming were computed from the DNA. This sample has around 100,000 clones in its table, and 55% to 65% of those were observed once. 2.2% of the sample comes from the top ten.

This record comes from a study of cytomegalovirus exposure and HLA in healthy donors (TCRdb year 2017). Some background on the complete study: An earlier analysis of roughly 570 of the donors reported about 280 Gb of sequence data and 100 million to 120 million unique TCR beta sequences obtained from 150 million to 200 million T cells. To study patterns of TCR occurrence, a later analysis re-analyzed previously published TCR beta repertoires from hundreds of donors and added high-resolution HLA genotyping. The study aimed to test whether cataloging public T cell receptors could reveal signatures of past pathogen exposure. Roughly 300 gigabases of sequencing data and approximately 85 million unique TCR sequences were included in an early release covering 550 to 650 HLA-typed donors. In a later genetic analysis, genome-wide SNP genotypes for about three fifths of the 666 donors were used, and that subset was treated as a discovery cohort. HLA typing covered class I and class II loci at four-digit resolution. The study combined high-throughput TCR immunosequencing, statistical association of individual TCRs with disease status, and machine learning to predict cytomegalovirus infection status. All discovery cohort repertoires had been generated on a single sequencing platform. To decide whether each TCR beta V gene segment behaved as functional or pseudogenic, an earlier analysis of fewer than 750 of the donors relied on high-throughput TCR beta sequencing. Among approximately 370 genotyped donors of the cohort, an average of around 250,000 unique TCR beta nucleotide sequences was sequenced per donor, of which 15% to 20% were non-productive. Roughly 5 DR-DQ haplotypes were treated as single units for association and clustering because of strong linkage in the cohort. Along with the roughly 610-subject first cohort, a separate validation cohort of around 120 different subjects was used. The study used immunosequencing to profile the T cell repertoires of approximately 690 subjects and linked those repertoires to cytomegalovirus serostatus. Alongside the repertoire data, information on donor age, sex, ethnicity and CMV serostatus was compiled. Of the roughly 410 genotyped donors, less than 90% were placed in the genetic ancestry cluster associated with self-reported Caucasian donors. Typing coverage varied by locus: about 620-640 donors for A, B, C, DRB1 and DQB1; roughly 520 for DQA1; about 570 for DPA1; roughly 450 for DPB1. The later analysis used no new phenotypic data to find candidate immune exposures, relying instead on TCR beta sequences and their occurrence across donors.

The cohort consisted of 666 healthy bone marrow donors. Cohort members were all nominally healthy when sampled, although unrecorded immune exposures were likely present. The donor was CMV seronegative and was included in the group of around 320 seronegative cohort members. Every donor gave a peripheral blood sample, and the peripheral blood mononuclear cells from that sample were used for TCR beta sequencing. The Qiagen DNeasy Blood Extraction Kit was used to extract genomic DNA from the blood cell samples. The paper as a whole reports these results and caveats: A later analysis associated about 17,000 TCR beta sequences with specific HLA alleles at a false discovery rate of 0.05. While some public TCRs were present in many individuals, most TCR sequences turned up only very rarely across donors. Roughly uniform sequencing depth across donors was assumed in presence/absence analyses, although this assumption may not hold. V-gene and J-gene trimming of TCR beta chains was associated with a missense DCLRE1C variant in a later genetic analysis, and the association was replicated in an independent cohort. According to the authors, the approach could potentially be generalized to other disease states and immunological phenotypes. In an earlier analysis of some 500 of the donors, most TCR beta V segments were observed in productive rearrangements about 87% or about 30% of the time, broadly matching IMGT annotations. Some IMGT-functional V segments, including TRBV6-2 and TRBV6-3, could not be told apart with the 87-base-pair reads, so those segments were excluded. HLA typing was unavailable for some donors at each locus, so association tests used only the typed subset. In this cohort, only TCR beta chains were sequenced, and detectable features were limited by the absence of alpha or paired-chain data. A further reported finding was that TCR beta sequences accurately predicted the HLA-A and HLA-B alleles for most subjects in the first cohort. According to a later analysis, most CMV-associated TCR beta chains appeared to be HLA-restricted, and the HLA associations seemed to be driven largely by CMV exposure. The study listed 164 TCR beta chains as associated with cytomegalovirus. Strong co-occurrence of HLA alleles, especially DR and DQ, made assigning TCR associations to individual alleles difficult. Correlated functional status among segregating V segments might reflect linkage disequilibrium, but an unknown experimental factor could not be ruled out. In a later genetic analysis, fewer N-insertions in productive TCRs were reported among donors in an Asian-associated ancestry cluster than the roughly 700-donor mean. A few of the identified cytomegalovirus-associated TCR beta chains were confirmed in vitro to be specific for cytomegalovirus antigens. Immune exposure information for the cohort was limited to CMV serostatus. A cluster of highly shared sequence variants was judged likely to be a technical artifact of the sequencing pipeline. Because counts were too low, 15 or so rarely observed V segments, including chromosome 9 orphons, were excluded from the earlier analysis of 587 of the donors. A later analysis found that TCR association rates varied across HLA loci, with DRB1 alleles showing the most associated TCRs and HLA-C alleles the fewest. In a later analysis, HLA-associated TCR beta chains showed more clonal expansion and lower generation probabilities than non-associated chains that were equally common. Several of the top co-occurrence clusters appeared to be linked to parvovirus B19, influenza, CMV and Epstein-Barr virus, according to a later analysis. The classifier was reported to diagnose cytomegalovirus status with high specificity and sensitivity in both the original and validation cohorts.

The rearrangement combines TRBV6-1 with TRBJ2-3; 12 bases in the junction line up with TRBD2. This TCR was recovered from a woman aged 30 to 39 in good health and CMV-seronegative. Specimen: PBMCs. The nucleotides are TGTGCCAGCAGTGGACTAGCGGGAGCAGATACGCAGTATTTT. Translation gives CASSGLAGADTQYF.